Below, 3 T cell receptor beta chains from the same sample are listed, as sequenced in a study of T cells expressing NK-cell markers. Using the 5' RACE reads, TCRdb records one entry per CDR3 protein without DNA. Its clone listing holds 130,000 to 150,000 distinct CDR3 sequences. Sequenced sample: blood T cells: a sorted CD56 or NKG2C T cell subset, CD4+ or CD8+ T cells, or bulk PBMC T cells (not recorded which). The receptors come from a man between 18 and 29 years old in good health.

This rearrangement joins TRBV6-1 to TRBJ1-1; the D call from TCRdb, TRBD1, cannot be confirmed without DNA. Germline-derived CDR1 and CDR2 are MNHNS and SASEGT. This CDR3 is built from 15 residues. CDR3 protein: CASSDDWGTLTEAFF.

The chain employs TRBV5-6 and TRBJ1-6; absent DNA, TCRdb's TRBD1 call cannot be checked. The CDR3 is 15 residues long. The germline gives CDR1 SGHDT, CDR2 YYEEEE. This CDR3 reads CASSFHRGGNSPLHF.

The genes are TRBV5-1 and TRBJ2-1; the TCRdb call, TRBD2, lacks DNA for checking. The CDR3 has 16 residues. The V gene's germline CDR1 is SGHRS and CDR2 YFSETQ. The CDR3 loop is CASRNGLAGIYNEQFF.